The 11 T cell receptor beta chains listed next were all sequenced from one sample in a study of blood T cells in healthy people across ages. With a J-beta primer mix and a sample-barcoded 5' primer, a second PCR ran about 6 to 11 cycles. MiXCR, run by TCRdb on the 5' RACE reads, gives a single entry per CDR3 protein. Of about 1.1 million distinct CDR3 sequences in the sample, 35% to 40% are singletons; the top ten hold less than 15%. Sequenced: blood. These TCRs come from a man aged 18 to 29 in good health.

This chain joins TRBV14 and TRBJ1-2; D is unresolved. The CDR3 consists of 14 residues. Looked up from germline, CDR1 is SGHDN and CDR2 is FVKESK. The V and J ends lost 5 bases and 4 bases respectively, with 14 bases between them. Here the CDR3 reads CASSAGVGAYGYTF. The CDR3 DNA follows: TGTGCCAGCAGCGCGGGAGTAGGTGCCTATGGCTACACCTTC.

The chain is built from TRBV4-1 and TRBJ1-5; D is undetermined. Germline loops: CDR1 MGHRA, CDR2 YSYEKL. This CDR3 spans 16 amino acids. V lost 0 bases, J lost 0 bases, and 9 bases lay in between. The CDR3 spells CASSQEGGGSNQPQHF. CDR3 DNA: TGCGCCAGCAGCCAAGAGGGTGGTGGTAGCAATCAGCCCCAGCATTTT.

This clonotype was detected once. CDR3 region: CSGVGDYEQFF. The CDR3 nucleotides read TGCAGCGGTGTCGGGGATTATGAGCAGTTCTTC. The J gene is TRBJ2-1, the V gene TRBV29-1; D is possibly TRBD2 (5 bases). The CDR3 runs to 11 residues. Germline V gives CDR1 SQVTM, CDR2 ANQGSEA. V lost 7 bases and J 8 bases, leaving 12 bases between the germline ends.

CDR3 in amino acids: CASMGSRLYGYTF. In DNA form, the CDR3 reads TGTGCCAGCATGGGATCACGACTCTATGGCTACACCTTC. The chain joins TRBV27 to TRBJ1-2, with D hard to call. Looked up from germline, CDR1 is MNHEY and CDR2 is SMNVEV (reference sequence). This CDR3 has 13 residues. Deletions cut 7 bases from V and 4 bases from J, with 13 bases between.

This chain joins TRBV12-3 or TRBV12-4 and TRBJ2-7; unclear D gene. This CDR3 region has 16 residues. V lost 4 bases, J lost 7 bases, and 23 bases lay in between. CDR3 DNA sequence: TGTGCCAGCAGTTCGCGACTGATCGGGTTTTCTCCTGAGCAGTACTTC. It yields the protein CASSSRLIGFSPEQYF.

The J gene is TRBJ2-3, the V gene TRBV4-2; 7 bases fit TRBD1. The CDR3 spans 16 residues. Trimming cost V 4 bases and J 1 base; bases outside gene matches: 8. The germline V gene encodes CDR1 LGHNA and CDR2 YNFKEQ. The DNA of the CDR3 is TGTGCCAGCAGCCCAAACAGGGGATTAGGCACAGATACGCAGTATTTT. Encoded protein: CASSPNRGLGTDTQYF.

This chain uses TRBV10-3 with TRBJ2-7; D gene ambiguous. The V gene's germline CDR1 is ENHRY and CDR2 SYGVKD. The V end was cut by 6 bases, the J end by 2 bases, with 11 bases between. This CDR3 region has 13 residues. The CDR3 sequence: CAIRDGETYEQYF. CDR3 nucleotide sequence: TGTGCCATCAGGGACGGTGAAACCTACGAGCAGTACTTC.

V gene TRBV7-9 combines with J gene TRBJ2-3, with no clear D. The germline V gene encodes CDR1 SEHNR and CDR2 FQNEAQ (reference sequence). The CDR3 has 13 amino acids. The V and J ends lost 3 bases and 4 bases respectively, with 8 bases between them. CDR3 sequence: CASSLAHPDTQYF. As DNA, the CDR3 is TGTGCCAGCAGCTTGGCCCACCCAGATACGCAGTATTTT.

Remarks on this clonotype: A much larger clone differs by one base, so this may be a read error. The chain combines TRBV10-3 with TRBJ2-7, with 9 positions matching TRBD2. In germline, CDR1 is ENHRY, CDR2 SYGVKD. This CDR3 has 13 residues. The CDR3 region is CAISWGLAYELYF. In DNA, the CDR3 is TGTGCCATCAGCTGGGGACTAGCCTACGAGCTGTACTTC.

The V call is TRBV29-1, the J call TRBJ2-5; D is uncertain. V was cut by 3 bases and J by 5 bases, with 25 bases left in between. The CDR3 is 17 amino acids. Germline V gene lookup returns CDR1 SQVTM and CDR2 ANQGSEA. This chain's CDR3 is CSVDGIETLASSETQYF. The DNA for the CDR3 is TGCAGCGTTGACGGAATAGAAACCCTCGCCTCCTCCGAGACCCAGTACTTC.

The sample holds many counts of this clonotype. This CDR3 is CASSQDTGNLYGYTF. The CDR3, as DNA: TGCGCCAGCAGCCAAGATACCGGAAATCTCTATGGCTACACCTTC. The chain is built from TRBV4-1 and TRBJ1-2; D is unclear. Between the trimmed V and J ends, which lost 0 bases and 4 bases, there was a span of 12 bases. The CDR3 length is 15 residues. Germline values: CDR1 MGHRA, CDR2 YSYEKL.